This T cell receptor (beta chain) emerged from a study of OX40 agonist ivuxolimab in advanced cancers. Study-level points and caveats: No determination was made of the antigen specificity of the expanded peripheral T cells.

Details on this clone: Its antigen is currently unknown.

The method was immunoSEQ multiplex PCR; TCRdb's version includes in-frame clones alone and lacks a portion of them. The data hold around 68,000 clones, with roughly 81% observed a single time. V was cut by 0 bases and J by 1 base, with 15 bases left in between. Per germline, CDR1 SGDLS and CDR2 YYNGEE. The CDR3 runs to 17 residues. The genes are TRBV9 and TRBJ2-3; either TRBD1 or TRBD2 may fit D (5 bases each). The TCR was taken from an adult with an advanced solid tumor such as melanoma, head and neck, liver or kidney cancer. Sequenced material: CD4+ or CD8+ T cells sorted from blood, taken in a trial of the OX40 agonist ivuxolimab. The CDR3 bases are TGTGCCAGCAGCGTAGCAGGGAGTTGGGTCGGCACAGATACGCAGTATTTT. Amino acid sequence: CASSVAGSWVGTDTQYF.